The 21 T cell receptor beta chains listed next were all sequenced from one sample in a study of beta chain features in type 1 diabetes. Points from the study as a whole: Across all four CD4+ subsets, people with type 1 diabetes showed modestly shorter TCRB CDR3s.

Their recognized antigens are unknown. Every bit of the isolated RNA underwent reverse transcription, so sequencing read expressed TCRB transcripts. Assay: immunoSEQ multiplex PCR; the TCRdb copy retains only in-frame clones and omits some. The sample has approximately 170,000 clones; approximately 7.8% are singletons. Sequencing was done on a sample of central memory CD4+ T cells from blood. All receptors derive from a woman aged 40 to 49 with type 1 diabetes.

The chain couples TRBV9 to TRBJ2-3; D remains unclear. Germline V lookup: CDR1 SGDLS, CDR2 YYNGEE. The CDR3 extends over 14 amino acids. The ends were cut back, 2 bases at V and 0 bases at J, with 7 bases in the middle. The CDR3 here is CASSVFPSTDTQYF. For the CDR3, the DNA is TGTGCCAGCAGCGTTTTCCCTAGCACAGATACGCAGTATTTT.

This clone was recorded a few times. The chain joins TRBV29-1 to TRBJ1-1; 9 bases are a match to TRBD1. The CDR3 has 14 amino acids. J lost 6 bases, V lost 3 bases, and 8 bases had no gene match. Germline lookup yields CDR1 SQVTM and CDR2 ANQGSEA. CDR3 region: CSVEAGQGQAEAFF. The CDR3 nucleotides read TGCAGCGTTGAGGCGGGACAGGGTCAAGCTGAAGCTTTCTTT.

The chain is built from TRBV2 and TRBJ2-5; 7 bases line up with TRBD1. J gave up 2 bases and V 7 bases, and 10 bases lay outside the gene matches. CDR1 is SNHLY, CDR2 FYNNEI, per germline. The length of the CDR3 is 15 residues. This chain's CDR3 is CASKLRGKEQETQYF. DNA of the CDR3: TGTGCCAGCAAACTCAGGGGGAAAGAACAAGAGACCCAGTACTTC.

This clone was detected ten times or more. The chain is built from TRBV19 and TRBJ2-5; 7 bases map to TRBD1. Germline values: CDR1 LNHDA, CDR2 SQIVND (reference sequence). V lost 3 bases and J lost 2; bases outside the gene matches: 3. The CDR3 extends over 14 amino acids. CDR3 protein: CASSIQDRQETQYF. The CDR3 DNA reads as TGTGCCAGTAGTATCCAGGACAGGCAAGAGACCCAGTACTTC.

This clone turned up a few times. V gene TRBV6-6 combines with J gene TRBJ2-2; D uncertain. Germline V CDR1 and CDR2: MNHNY, SVGAGI (reference sequence). CDR3 size: 9 residues. The V end was cut by 8 bases, the J end by 9 bases, with 4 bases between. For the CDR3, the DNA is TGTGCCAGCGGCAGGGAGCTGTTTTTT. Amino acid sequence: CASGRELFF.

The chain has TRBV4-3 and TRBJ1-5, with 9 bases that match TRBD1. Looked up from germline, CDR1 is LGHNA and CDR2 is YSLEER. J lost 6 bases, V lost 0 bases, and 12 bases had no gene match. The CDR3 totals 18 residues. For the CDR3, the DNA is TGCGCCAGCAGCCAAGAAGCCCGAGGACAGGGGACAAGTCAGCCCCAGCATTTT. Protein product: CASSQEARGQGTSQPQHF.

The table lists this clone with a few counts. The V and J genes are TRBV7-9 and TRBJ1-2; a possible D gene is TRBD1 (5 bases). The CDR3 length is 15 residues. The V end was cut by 4 bases, the J end by 4 bases, with 16 bases between. Per germline, CDR1 SEHNR and CDR2 FQNEAQ (reference sequence). In DNA form, the CDR3 reads TGTGCCAGCAGCTCTTTACAGGACCCTATCTATGGCTACACCTTC. Its translation: CASSSLQDPIYGYTF. The whole variable domain, remainder taken from reference TRBV7-9 and TRBJ1-2, is DTGVSQNPRHKITKRGQNVTFRCDPISEHNRLYWYRQTLGQGPEFLTYFQNEAQLEKSRLLSDRFSAERPKGSFSTLEIQRTEQGDSAMYLCASSSLQDPIYGYTFGSGTRLTVV.

The chain has TRBV6-5 and TRBJ2-7; possible D gene TRBD1, 5 bases. Trimming left V 5 bases short and J 4 bases short, with 15 bases between. CDR3 length: 14 amino acids. CDR1 and CDR2 (germline): MNHEY, SVGAGI. In nucleotides, the CDR3 is TGTGCCAGCAGTCCGACAGATGAGAAGTACGAGCAGTACTTC. Encoded protein: CASSPTDEKYEQYF.

The chain couples TRBV11-2 to TRBJ2-2, with D possibly TRBD1 on 6 matching bases. Germline values: CDR1 SGHAT, CDR2 FQNNGV. There are 18 residues in the CDR3. V was cut by 3 bases and J by 7 bases, with 24 bases left in between. CDR3 coding DNA: TGTGCCAGCAGCTTTCGGCCAAGAGGGGGAGCAGCAGGCGGGGAGCTGTTTTTT. This codes for CASSFRPRGGAAGGELFF.

For the CDR3, the DNA is TGTGCCAGCAGGGGAGGGACGACTGAAGCTTTCTTT. This gives the protein CASRGGTTEAFF. The chain has TRBV28 and TRBJ1-1; D possibly corresponds to TRBD1 (5 bases). V gave up 6 bases and J gave up 5 bases, with 10 bases separating them. The CDR3 sequence is 12 residues long. Per the germline V gene, CDR1 is MDHEN and CDR2 is SYDVKM.

This CDR3 is CASHFGGGTDYNEQFF. The CDR3, as DNA: TGTGCCAGCCATTTTGGTGGCGGGACGGATTACAATGAGCAGTTCTTC. The V and J genes are TRBV28 and TRBJ2-1; D is perhaps TRBD2 (6 bases). V was shortened by 8 bases and J by 4 bases, with 21 bases between the two germline ends. From germline, CDR1 is MDHEN and CDR2 SYDVKM. The CDR3 runs to 16 residues.

V is TRBV5-1 and J is TRBJ2-3; the D gene is possibly TRBD1 (6 bases). CDR1 is SGHRS and CDR2 is YFSETQ in the germline V gene. Trimming removed 3 bases at V and 2 bases at J, with 16 bases between. The CDR3 spans 16 residues. CDR3 DNA sequence: TGCGCCAGCAGCTACTCTGGGACATTAGACACAGATACGCAGTATTTT. As protein: CASSYSGTLDTDTQYF.

The V call is TRBV29-1, the J call TRBJ2-2; 11 bases align to TRBD1. In germline, CDR1 is SQVTM, CDR2 ANQGSEA. J was trimmed by 5 bases and V by 7 bases; bases with no gene match: 9. This CDR3 spans 15 amino acids. The CDR3 DNA follows: TGCAGCGCAAGGGGGACAGGGGGAAGGACCGGGGAGCTGTTTTTT. Its protein is CSARGTGGRTGELFF.

This clone turned up a few times. The chain recombines TRBV6-6 with TRBJ2-5; TRBD1 aligns across 8 bases. This CDR3 is built from 14 residues. The J segment lost 5 bases and the V segment lost 8 bases, leaving 10 bases of the junction unmatched. CDR1 and CDR2 (germline): MNHNY, SVGAGI (reference sequence). The CDR3 is CASVPGGAWETQYF. Written as DNA, the CDR3 is TGTGCCAGCGTTCCAGGGGGCGCGTGGGAGACCCAGTACTTC.

The chain employs TRBV5-4 and TRBJ2-3, with D hard to call. The germline gives CDR1 SGHNT, CDR2 YYREEE (reference sequence). CDR3 length equals 13 residues. V gave up 2 bases and J gave up 4 bases, with 8 bases separating them. CDR3 nucleotides: TGTGCCAGCAGCTTCCTCGGTGCAGATACGCAGTATTTT. It yields the protein CASSFLGADTQYF.

There are a few counts of this clone. This sequence joins TRBV5-6 and TRBJ1-1, with D possibly being TRBD1 (5 bases). CDR1 and CDR2 from the germline V gene are SGHDT and YYEEEE. The ends were cut back, 2 bases at V and 3 bases at J, with 23 bases in the middle. The CDR3 extends over 18 amino acids. The CDR3 bases are TGTGCCAGCAGCTTCTTCGGGACTGCAGTCCCTAGGGACACTGAAGCTTTCTTT. Translated, it gives CASSFFGTAVPRDTEAFF. Looking up the rest from reference TRBV5-6 and TRBJ1-1 gives the full variable domain: DAGVTQSPTHLIKTRGQQVTLRCSPKSGHDTVSWYQQALGQGPQFIFQYYEEEERQRGNFPDRFSGHQFPNYSSELNVNALLLGDSALYLCASSFFGTAVPRDTEAFFGQGTRLTVV.

This clone occurred a few times. V is TRBV9 and J is TRBJ2-7; the match to TRBD1 covers 9 bases. Unmatched junction bases numbered 6, after V lost 4 bases and J lost 1 base. CDR1 SGDLS and CDR2 YYNGEE come from the germline V gene. The CDR3 contains 15 residues. CDR3 residues: CASSLGQGSSYEQYF. The CDR3 region has the DNA TGTGCCAGCAGCCTGGGACAGGGAAGTTCCTACGAGCAGTACTTC.

The gene calls are TRBV4-3 and TRBJ2-5; D may be TRBD2 (6 bases). The germline CDR1 and CDR2 sequences are LGHNA and YSLEER. With 1 base removed from V and 5 bases from J, the gap between germline ends came to 14 bases. The CDR3 has 15 residues. The CDR3 is CASSQGAGSGETQYF. DNA for the CDR3: TGCGCCAGCAGCCAAGGGGCGGGGTCGGGGGAGACCCAGTACTTC.

CDR3: CASSLDSFSGNTIYF. Written as DNA, the CDR3 is TGTGCCAGCAGCTTAGACAGCTTCTCCGGTAACACCATATATTTT. This rearrangement joins TRBV7-2 to TRBJ1-3, with D unresolved. Germline loops: CDR1 SGHTA, CDR2 FQGNSA. Trimming left V 1 base short and J 7 bases short, with 14 bases between. The CDR3 loop spans 15 amino acids.

The gene calls are TRBV2 and TRBJ2-7; possibly TRBD2 for D (6 bases). V lost 8 bases and J 3 bases, leaving 8 bases between the germline ends. This CDR3 has 11 amino acids. CDR1 and CDR2 (germline): SNHLY, FYNNEI. The CDR3 spells CASGGYYEQYF. The CDR3 DNA reads as TGTGCCAGCGGGGGGTACTACGAGCAGTACTTC.

This rearrangement joins TRBV19 to TRBJ2-7; D is perhaps TRBD2 (6 bases). Trimming cost V 3 bases and J 1 base, with 10 bases left between them. The CDR3 has 14 amino acids. Per the germline V gene, CDR1 is LNHDA and CDR2 is SQIVND (reference sequence). In DNA, the CDR3 is TGTGCCAGTAGTATTACGGGGACTTCCTACGAGCAGTACTTC. This translates into CASSITGTSYEQYF.